Presented here are 7 T cell receptor beta chains from one specimen sequenced in a study of beta chain features in type 1 diabetes. The whole isolated RNA underwent reverse transcription, so sequencing captured expressed TCRB transcripts. Sequenced by immunoSEQ multiplex PCR; TCRdb stores in-frame clones only, minus some. This sample has a few hundred thousand clones, with 25% to 35% found just once. Material for sequencing was naive CD4+ T cells from blood. Source of these receptors: a young man in good health.

This clone was found a few times. This chain links TRBV7-2 with TRBJ2-3; 8 bases map to TRBD2. With 2 bases clipped from V and 15 bases from J, the junction kept 7 bases outside the gene matches. Germline-derived CDR1 and CDR2 are SGHTA and FQGNSA. The CDR3 has 12 amino acids. CDR3 region: CASSLTGRARYF. The CDR3, as DNA: TGTGCCAGCAGCTTAACCGGGAGGGCAAGATATTTT.

The chain employs TRBV20-1 and TRBJ1-1; 8 bases fit TRBD1. This CDR3 has 11 amino acids. Per germline, CDR1 DFQATT and CDR2 SNEGSKA (reference sequence). V was clipped by 3 bases and J by 11 bases; unmatched bases: 5. Here the CDR3 reads CSARDREKAFF. DNA for the CDR3: TGCAGTGCTAGGGACAGGGAGAAGGCTTTCTTT.

The rearrangement uses TRBV7-2 and TRBJ2-7, with 7 bases matching TRBD1. The V segment lost 4 bases and the J segment 4 bases; nucleotides outside the gene matches: 4. CDR3 length: 13 amino acids. Germline-derived CDR1 and CDR2 are SGHTA and FQGNSA. The CDR3 region is CASSSDRRYEQYF. The CDR3 nucleotides read TGTGCCAGCAGCTCGGACAGGAGATACGAGCAGTACTTC.

The table lists this clone with a few counts. CDR3 in DNA: TGTGCCATCAGCGGCCAGCGGGAGGGATCCGGGGAGCTGTTTTTT. This gives the protein CAISGQREGSGELFF. The gene calls are TRBV10-3 and TRBJ2-2, with 10 nucleotides matching TRBD2. The CDR3 runs 15 residues. Germline lookup yields CDR1 ENHRY and CDR2 SYGVKD. Trimming removed 6 bases from V and 6 bases from J; junction bases left unmatched: 7.

The rearrangement links TRBV4-1 to TRBJ2-5; 7 positions match TRBD2. With V trimmed by 3 bases and J by 3 bases, 13 bases remained unmatched. CDR1 and CDR2 from the germline V gene are MGHRA and YSYEKL. The CDR3 extends over 17 amino acids. This CDR3 is CASSQASVPSGEETQYF. CDR3 in DNA: TGCGCCAGCAGCCAGGCCTCGGTCCCTAGCGGAGAAGAGACCCAGTACTTC.

CDR3 DNA: TGTGCCAGCTTCACCGGCAGGGGAGAATACAATGAGCAGTTCTTC. Amino acid sequence: CASFTGRGEYNEQFF. The rearrangement links TRBV18 to TRBJ2-1; weak D call: TRBD1 (6 bases). The CDR3 is made up of 15 amino acids. Between the trimmed V and J ends, which lost 7 bases and 4 bases, there was a span of 17 bases. Germline-derived CDR1 and CDR2 are KGHSH and LQKENI. Full variable domain (outside the CDR3, taken from reference TRBV18 and TRBJ2-1): NAGVMQNPRHLVRRRGQEARLRCSPMKGHSHVYWYRQLPEEGLKFMVYLQKENIIDESGMPKERFSAEFPKEGPSILRIQQVVRGDSAAYFCASFTGRGEYNEQFFGPGTRLTVL.

The chain carries TRBV10-3 and TRBJ2-1, with D possibly TRBD2 on 6 matching bases. Germline CDR1 ENHRY, CDR2 SYGVKD. CDR3 length: 16 residues. The V end lost 2 bases, the J end lost 0 bases, and 11 bases lay between the germline ends. For the CDR3, the DNA is TGTGCCATCAGTGAGACTAGCCCGAGCTCCTACAATGAGCAGTTCTTC. Protein product: CAISETSPSSYNEQFF.